The sequence of this T cell receptor beta chain was determined in a study of control samples from healthy donors and cancer patients. Germline V gene lookup returns CDR1 SGHRS and CDR2 YFSETQ. The ends were cut back, 3 bases at V and 5 bases at J, with 14 bases in the middle. The CDR3 covers 14 residues. Assay: immunoSEQ multiplex PCR; the TCRdb copy retains only in-frame clones and omits some. The sample gives some 87,000 clones, 90% to 95% of which show up once; roughly 14% is in the top ten. Input material: blood. This rearrangement joins TRBV5-1 to TRBJ2-5; D possibly corresponds to TRBD2 (5 bases). The TCR sequence derives from a man in his thirties or forties in good health. CDR3 DNA: TGCGCCAGCAGCTCATCTCCTAGCTCGGAGACCCAGTACTTC. Protein sequence: CASSSSPSSETQYF.